Below, 3 T cell receptor beta chains from the same sample are listed, as sequenced in a study of T cell responses to AZD1222 COVID-19 vaccine. The repertoire was sequenced with immunoSEQ multiplex PCR; TCRdb's copy has only in-frame clones and lacks some. The sample has roughly 120,000 clones, roughly 91% seen once. The sample was peripheral blood, taken on day 0 of AZD1222 vaccination. All receptors come from an adult in good health.

The chain carries TRBV7-9 and TRBJ1-6; 9 nucleotides align to TRBD1. V was pared by 5 bases and J by 10 bases, with 9 bases of the junction left unmatched. Germline V CDR1 and CDR2: SEHNR, FQNEAQ (reference sequence). There are 15 residues in the CDR3. The CDR3, as DNA: TGTGCCAGCAGCGACGTCCGGACAGGGGAATCACCCCTCCACTTT. It translates to CASSDVRTGESPLHF.

CDR3 protein: CASSTGPNQPQHF. CDR3 bases: TGTGCCAGCAGTACAGGTCCCAATCAGCCCCAGCATTTT. The chain recombines TRBV7-6 with TRBJ1-5, with TRBD1 as a possible D gene (5 bases). Germline values: CDR1 SGHVS, CDR2 FNYEAQ. CDR3 size: 13 residues. V gave up 6 bases and J gave up 3 bases, with 9 bases separating them.

The chain recombines TRBV7-6 with TRBJ1-1, with a possible D match to TRBD1 (5 bases). Trimming took off 5 bases at V and 3 bases at J, with 16 bases between the two ends. Germline loops: CDR1 SGHVS, CDR2 FNYEAQ. The CDR3 has 15 amino acids. The CDR3 bases are TGTGCCAGCAGCCCGCTCGAGTGGGGGGACACTGAAGCTTTCTTT. Translated, it gives CASSPLEWGDTEAFF.